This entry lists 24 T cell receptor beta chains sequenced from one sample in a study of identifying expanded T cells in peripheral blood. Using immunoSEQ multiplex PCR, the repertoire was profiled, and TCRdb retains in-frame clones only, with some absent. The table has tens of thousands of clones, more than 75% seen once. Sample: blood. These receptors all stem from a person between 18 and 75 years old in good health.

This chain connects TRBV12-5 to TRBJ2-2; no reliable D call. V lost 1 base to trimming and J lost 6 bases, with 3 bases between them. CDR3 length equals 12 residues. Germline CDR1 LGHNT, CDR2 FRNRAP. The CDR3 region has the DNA TGTGCTAGTGGTTTGGCCTCCGGGGAGCTGTTTTTT. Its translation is CASGLASGELFF.

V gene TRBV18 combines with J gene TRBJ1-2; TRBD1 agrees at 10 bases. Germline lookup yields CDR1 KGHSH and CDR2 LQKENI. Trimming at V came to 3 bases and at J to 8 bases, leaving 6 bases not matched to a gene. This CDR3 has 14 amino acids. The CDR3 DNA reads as TGTGCCAGCTCACCTGCCGGGACAGGGGAAGGCTACACCTTC. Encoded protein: CASSPAGTGEGYTF.

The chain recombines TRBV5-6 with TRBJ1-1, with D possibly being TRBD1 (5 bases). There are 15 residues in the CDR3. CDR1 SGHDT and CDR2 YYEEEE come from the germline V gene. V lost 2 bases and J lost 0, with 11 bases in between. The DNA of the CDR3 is TGTGCCAGCAGCTTAGGTAACAGGATGAACACTGAAGCTTTCTTT. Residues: CASSLGNRMNTEAFF.

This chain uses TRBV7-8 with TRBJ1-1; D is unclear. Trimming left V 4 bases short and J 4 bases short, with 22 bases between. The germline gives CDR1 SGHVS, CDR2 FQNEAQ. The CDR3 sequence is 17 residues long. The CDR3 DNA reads TGTGCCAGCAGCTACACACCTACTCCGACGGGTGGCACTGAAGCTTTCTTT. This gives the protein CASSYTPTPTGGTEAFF. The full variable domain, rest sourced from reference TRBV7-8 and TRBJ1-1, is GAGVSQSPRYKVAKRGQDVALRCDPISGHVSLFWYQQALGQGPEFLTYFQNEAQLDKSGLPSDRFFAERPEGSVSTLKIQRTQQEDSAVYLCASSYTPTPTGGTEAFFGQGTRLTVV.

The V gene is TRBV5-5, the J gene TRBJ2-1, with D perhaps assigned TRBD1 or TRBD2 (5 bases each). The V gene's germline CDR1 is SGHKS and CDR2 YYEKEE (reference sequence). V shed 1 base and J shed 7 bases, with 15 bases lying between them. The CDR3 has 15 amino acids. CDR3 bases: TGTGCCAGCAGCTTGCTGGGGGAGAGATATAATGAGCAGTTCTTC. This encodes CASSLLGERYNEQFF. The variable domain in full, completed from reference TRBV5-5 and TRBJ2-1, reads DAGVTQSPTHLIKTRGQQVTLRCSPISGHKSVSWYQQVLGQGPQFIFQYYEKEERGRGNFPDRFSARQFPNYSSELNVNALLLGDSALYLCASSLLGERYNEQFFGPGTRLTVL.

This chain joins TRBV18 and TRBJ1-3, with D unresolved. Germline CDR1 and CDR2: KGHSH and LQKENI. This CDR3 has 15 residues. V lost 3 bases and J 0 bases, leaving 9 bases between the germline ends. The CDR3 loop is CASSPSLSSGNTIYF. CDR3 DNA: TGTGCCAGCTCACCCTCATTGAGCTCTGGAAACACCATATATTTT.

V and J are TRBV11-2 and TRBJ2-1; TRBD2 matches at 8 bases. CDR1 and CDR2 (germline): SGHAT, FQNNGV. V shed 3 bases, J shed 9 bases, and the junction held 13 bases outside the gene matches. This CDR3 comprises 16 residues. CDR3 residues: CASSFQRGPLRGEQFF. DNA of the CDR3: TGTGCCAGCAGCTTTCAGCGGGGGCCCCTTAGGGGTGAGCAGTTCTTC.

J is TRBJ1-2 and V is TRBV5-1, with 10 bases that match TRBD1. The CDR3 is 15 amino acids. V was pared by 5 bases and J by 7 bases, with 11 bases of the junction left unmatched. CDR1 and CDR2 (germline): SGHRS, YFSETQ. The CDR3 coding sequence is TGCGCCAGCAGGGGTACGACAGGGGGCTTGCGTGGCTACACCTTC. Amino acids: CASRGTTGGLRGYTF.

DNA of the CDR3: TGCGCCAGCAGCCAATCCTATCCCGGGACAGGCCTGAACACTGAAGCTTTCTTT. It specifies CASSQSYPGTGLNTEAFF. The chain employs TRBV4-3 and TRBJ1-1; 8 nucleotides match TRBD1. The trim removed 2 bases at V and 0 bases at J, leaving 11 bases unmatched. This CDR3 has 18 residues. Germline lookup yields CDR1 LGHNA and CDR2 YSLEER.

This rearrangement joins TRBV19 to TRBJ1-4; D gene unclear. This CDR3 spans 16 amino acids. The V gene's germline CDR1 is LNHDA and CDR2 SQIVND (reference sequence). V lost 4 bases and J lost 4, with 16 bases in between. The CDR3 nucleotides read TGTGCCAGTAGTACCCCCGGCACGAGTTATAATGAAAAACTGTTTTTT. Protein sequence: CASSTPGTSYNEKLFF.

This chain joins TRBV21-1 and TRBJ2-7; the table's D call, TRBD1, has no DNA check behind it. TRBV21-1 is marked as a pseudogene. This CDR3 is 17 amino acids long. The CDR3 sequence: CASSKVGTPGQGYEQYF. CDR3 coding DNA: TGTGCCAGCAGCAAAGTGGGGACCCCGGGACAGGGCTACGAGCAGTACTTC.

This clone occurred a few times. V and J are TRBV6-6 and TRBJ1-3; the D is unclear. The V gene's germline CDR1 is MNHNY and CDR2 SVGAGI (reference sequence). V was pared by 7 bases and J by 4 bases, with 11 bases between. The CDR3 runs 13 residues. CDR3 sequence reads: CASTTPSGNTIYF. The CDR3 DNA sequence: TGTGCCAGCACCACCCCCAGCGGAAACACCATATATTTT.

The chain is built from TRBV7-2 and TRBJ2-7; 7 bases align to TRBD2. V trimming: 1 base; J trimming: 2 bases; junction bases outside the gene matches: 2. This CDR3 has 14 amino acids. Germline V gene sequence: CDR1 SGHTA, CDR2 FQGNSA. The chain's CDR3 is CASSLERGTYEQYF. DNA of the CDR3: TGTGCCAGCAGCTTAGAGCGGGGAACCTACGAGCAGTACTTC.

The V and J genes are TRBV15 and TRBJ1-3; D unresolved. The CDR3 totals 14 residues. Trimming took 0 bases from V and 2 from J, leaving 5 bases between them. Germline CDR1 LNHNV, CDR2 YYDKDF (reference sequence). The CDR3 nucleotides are TGTGCCACCAGCAGAGACAGGACTGGAAACACCATATATTTT. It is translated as CATSRDRTGNTIYF.

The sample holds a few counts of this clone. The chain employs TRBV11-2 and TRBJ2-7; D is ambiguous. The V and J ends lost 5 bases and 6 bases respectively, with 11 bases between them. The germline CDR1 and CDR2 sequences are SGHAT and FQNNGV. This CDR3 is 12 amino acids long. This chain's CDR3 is CASSIRPGEQYF. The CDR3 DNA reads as TGTGCCAGCAGCATCCGACCGGGCGAGCAGTACTTC.

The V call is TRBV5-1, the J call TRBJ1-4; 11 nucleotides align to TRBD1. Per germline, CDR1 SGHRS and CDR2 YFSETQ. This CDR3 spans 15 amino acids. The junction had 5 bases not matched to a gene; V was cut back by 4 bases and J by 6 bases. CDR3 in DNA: TGCGCCAGCAGCACGGGGACAGGGGGTTATGAAAAACTGTTTTTT. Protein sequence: CASSTGTGGYEKLFF.

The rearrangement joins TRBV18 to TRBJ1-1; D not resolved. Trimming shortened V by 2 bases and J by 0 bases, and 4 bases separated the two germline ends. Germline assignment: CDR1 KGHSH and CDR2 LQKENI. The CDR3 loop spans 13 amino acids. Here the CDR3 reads CASSPNMNTEAFF. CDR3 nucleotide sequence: TGTGCCAGCTCACCAAATATGAACACTGAAGCTTTCTTT.

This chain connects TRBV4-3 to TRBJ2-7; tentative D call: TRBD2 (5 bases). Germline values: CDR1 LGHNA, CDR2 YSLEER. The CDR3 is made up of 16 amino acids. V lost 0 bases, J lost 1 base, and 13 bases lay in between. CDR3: CASSQDWEQPSYEQYF. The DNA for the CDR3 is TGCGCCAGCAGCCAAGATTGGGAGCAGCCTTCCTACGAGCAGTACTTC.

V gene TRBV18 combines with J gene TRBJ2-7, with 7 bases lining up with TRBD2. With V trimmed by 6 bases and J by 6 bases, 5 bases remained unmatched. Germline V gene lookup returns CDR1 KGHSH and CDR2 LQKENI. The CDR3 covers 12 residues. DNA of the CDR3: TGTGCCAGCTCTCCGGCGGGGGTCGAGCAGTACTTC. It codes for CASSPAGVEQYF.

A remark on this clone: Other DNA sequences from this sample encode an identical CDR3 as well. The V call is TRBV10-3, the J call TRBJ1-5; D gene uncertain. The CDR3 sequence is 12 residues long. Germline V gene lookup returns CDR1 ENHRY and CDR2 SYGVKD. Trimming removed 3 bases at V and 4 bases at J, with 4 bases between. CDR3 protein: CAISDSNQPQHF. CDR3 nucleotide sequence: TGTGCCATCAGTGACTCTAATCAGCCCCAGCATTTT.

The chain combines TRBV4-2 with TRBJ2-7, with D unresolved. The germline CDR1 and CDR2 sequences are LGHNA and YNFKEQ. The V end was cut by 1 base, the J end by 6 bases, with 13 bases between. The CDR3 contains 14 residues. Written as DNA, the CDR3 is TGTGCCAGCAGCCAAGGGGTCATGACAACCGAGCAGTACTTC. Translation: CASSQGVMTTEQYF.

CDR3 region: CASSLEPGSGYTF. Written as DNA, the CDR3 is TGTGCCAGCAGCTTAGAACCCGGGTCTGGCTACACCTTC. This chain connects TRBV7-8 to TRBJ1-2; D is uncertain. Germline V gene sequence: CDR1 SGHVS, CDR2 FQNEAQ. The V end lost 1 base, the J end lost 7 bases, and 10 bases lay between the germline ends. The CDR3 is 13 residues long.

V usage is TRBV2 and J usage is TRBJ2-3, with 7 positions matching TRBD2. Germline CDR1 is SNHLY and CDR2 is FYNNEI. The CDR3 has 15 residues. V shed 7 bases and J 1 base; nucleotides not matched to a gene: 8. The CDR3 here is CASKGSGTGTDTQYF. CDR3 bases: TGTGCCAGCAAAGGGAGCGGGACTGGCACAGATACGCAGTATTTT.

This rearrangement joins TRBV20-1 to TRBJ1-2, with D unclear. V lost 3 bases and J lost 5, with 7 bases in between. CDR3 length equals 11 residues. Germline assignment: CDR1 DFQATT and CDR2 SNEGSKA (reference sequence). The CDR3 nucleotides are TGCAGTGCTAGTCAGGATTATGGCTACACCTTC. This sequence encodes CSASQDYGYTF.